This record concerns one TCR beta chain sequence. The sample is drawn from a study of T cell changes during pregnancy in multiple sclerosis. Clones were sequenced by immunoSEQ multiplex PCR, and TCRdb holds only the in-frame ones, with some missing. Of fewer than 50,000 clones listed, around 94% are singletons. Looked up from germline, CDR1 is SGHTA and CDR2 is FQGTGA. V gave up 2 bases and J gave up 0 bases, with 14 bases separating them. There are 17 residues in the CDR3. The origin of this receptor is a female donor with multiple sclerosis, enrolled in a pregnancy study. The chain carries TRBV7-3 and TRBJ2-1, with TRBD2 as a possible D gene (6 bases). The sample consisted of CD4+ T cells from peripheral blood mononuclear cells, taken in the third trimester of pregnancy. This CDR3 is CASSLGRGIGSYNEQFF. For the CDR3, the DNA is TGTGCCAGCAGCTTAGGTCGGGGGATCGGCTCCTACAATGAGCAGTTCTTC.